A single sample is the source of the 28 T cell receptor beta chains below, sequenced in a study of blood T cell repertoires in COVID-19 (TCRdb year 2020). Library method: the immunoSEQ multiplex PCR assay. In its TCRdb copy, this immuneACCESS table keeps in-frame sequences only and misses some clones. Where compared with another copy, unresolved V genes explain less than half of these, and the others have no known cause. The sample yields 180,000 or so clones; roughly nine tenths were counted once. Of the sample, 0.99% is held by the ten largest clones. Sequencing was performed on peripheral blood. Receptor source: a man younger than 35 with acute or convalescent COVID-19.

This clone appeared a few times. The V gene is TRBV5-8, the J gene TRBJ1-2; a possible D gene is TRBD1 (5 bases). V was pared by 0 bases and J by 7 bases, with 13 bases between. The CDR3 contains 14 residues. Germline V gives CDR1 SGHTS, CDR2 YDEGEE. The CDR3 loop reads CASSLAGGGPGYTF. In nucleotides, the CDR3 is TGTGCCAGCAGCTTGGCTGGGGGGGGTCCTGGCTACACCTTC.

V and J are TRBV3-1 (or the pseudogene TRBV3-2) and TRBJ1-1, with D possibly being TRBD1 (6 bases). This CDR3 is 17 amino acids long. In germline, CDR1 is LGHDT, CDR2 YNNKEL (reference sequence). Trimming stripped 0 bases from V and 5 bases from J, with 19 bases between. This CDR3 reads CASSQELQGAFRTEAFF. The CDR3 coding sequence is TGTGCCAGCAGCCAAGAGTTACAGGGAGCTTTTAGAACTGAAGCTTTCTTT.

The chain has TRBV2 and TRBJ1-1; TRBD1 matches at 7 bases. Germline lookup yields CDR1 SNHLY and CDR2 FYNNEI. The CDR3 totals 12 residues. The V segment lost 7 bases and the J segment 6 bases; nucleotides outside the gene matches: 5. Written as DNA, the CDR3 is TGTGCCAGCATCAAACAGGGGCCTGAAGCTTTCTTT. This translates into CASIKQGPEAFF.

Here the CDR3 reads CASSPLSPDRDYGYTF. CDR3 DNA: TGTGCCAGCAGTCCTCTCTCGCCGGACAGGGACTATGGCTACACCTTC. This chain joins TRBV27 and TRBJ1-2; 8 bases fit TRBD1. Germline lookup yields CDR1 MNHEY and CDR2 SMNVEV (reference sequence). The CDR3 is made up of 16 amino acids. Trimming took 5 bases from V and 3 from J; bases not matched to a gene: 11.

The rearrangement links TRBV19 to TRBJ1-5, with D possibly TRBD1 on 6 matching bases. Germline loops: CDR1 LNHDA, CDR2 SQIVND (reference sequence). Deletions cut 4 bases from V and 6 bases from J, with 13 bases between. The CDR3 totals 14 residues. CDR3 loop: CASSTDAGVQPQHF. As DNA, the CDR3 is TGTGCCAGTAGTACGGATGCAGGGGTTCAGCCCCAGCATTTT.

The rearrangement links TRBV9 to TRBJ1-2; 8 positions match TRBD1. Trimming cost V 3 bases and J 2 bases; bases outside gene matches: 6. The CDR3 length is 15 residues. The germline gives CDR1 SGDLS, CDR2 YYNGEE. The CDR3 coding sequence is TGTGCCAGCAGCGACTCAGGGGGCGCGAACTATGGCTACACCTTC. This translates into CASSDSGGANYGYTF.

The genes are TRBV6-6 and TRBJ1-6; the D is unclear. The germline V gene encodes CDR1 MNHNY and CDR2 SVGAGI (reference sequence). The CDR3 has 15 residues. Trimming took 6 bases from V and 9 from J, leaving 18 bases between them. The CDR3 region has the DNA TGTGCCAGCAGGAACACGGACTCGACGGGTTCACCCCTCCACTTT. It encodes CASRNTDSTGSPLHF.

This chain connects TRBV6-5 to TRBJ2-7; possibly TRBD1 for D (6 bases). Germline V CDR1 and CDR2: MNHEY, SVGAGI. This CDR3 is 13 amino acids long. V was pared by 7 bases and J by 4 bases, with 14 bases between. CDR3 residues: CASTRAGEYEQYF. CDR3 nucleotide sequence: TGTGCCAGCACCCGGGCAGGGGAATACGAGCAGTACTTC.

This chain connects TRBV23-1 to TRBJ2-6, with no clear D. TRBV23-1 is sorted into the ORF group, with uncertain function. The V gene lost 6 bases and the J gene lost 2 bases, with 23 bases spanning the gap. CDR3 length: 19 residues. The CDR3 DNA sequence: TGCGCCAGCAGCCCGAACGGTCCCCGCATCAAAACTGGGGCCAACGTCCTGACTTTC. Translating gives CASSPNGPRIKTGANVLTF.

The chain links TRBV13 to TRBJ2-1; 10 nucleotides agree with TRBD1. Germline CDR1 and CDR2: PRHDT and FYEKMQ (reference sequence). The CDR3 is 15 residues long. J lost 5 bases, V lost 6 bases, and 7 bases had no gene match. The CDR3 sequence is CASRDRGRGDNEQFF. The CDR3 DNA follows: TGTGCCAGCAGAGACAGGGGGCGCGGGGACAATGAGCAGTTCTTC.

Here the CDR3 DNA reads TGCGCCAGCAGGAAGACTAGCGGAATACAAGAGACCCAGTACTTC. This translates into CASRKTSGIQETQYF. The gene calls are TRBV5-1 and TRBJ2-5; 9 bases match TRBD2. This CDR3 contains 15 residues. The trim removed 5 bases at V and 2 bases at J, leaving 7 bases unmatched. CDR1 SGHRS and CDR2 YFSETQ come from the germline V gene. The variable domain in full, with the rest retrieved from reference TRBV5-1 and TRBJ2-5, is KAGVTQTPRYLIKTRGQQVTLSCSPISGHRSVSWYQQTPGQGLQFLFEYFSETQRNKGNFPGRFSGRQFSNSRSEMNVSTLELGDSALYLCASRKTSGIQETQYFGPGTRLLVL.

The genes are TRBV28 and TRBJ2-7, with D possibly being TRBD2 (7 bases). There are 14 residues in the CDR3. Per the germline V gene, CDR1 is MDHEN and CDR2 is SYDVKM. The V and J ends lost 3 bases and 4 bases respectively, with 13 bases between them. CDR3: CASSFGGGSYEQYV. Here the CDR3 DNA reads TGTGCCAGCAGTTTCGGCGGGGGCTCGTACGAGCAGTACGTC.

This clone has only one observation. This chain connects TRBV19 to TRBJ2-5; TRBD1 matches 7 bases. Germline V gives CDR1 LNHDA, CDR2 SQIVND (reference sequence). Losses at the gene ends were 2 bases for V and 3 bases for J; bases not matched to a gene: 6. This CDR3 is built from 15 residues. The CDR3 spells CASSISETGKETQYF. DNA of the CDR3: TGTGCCAGTAGTATATCCGAGACAGGGAAAGAGACCCAGTACTTC. Full variable domain (remainder filled in from reference TRBV19 and TRBJ2-5): DGGITQSPKYLFRKEGQNVTLSCEQNLNHDAMYWYRQDPGQGLRLIYYSQIVNDFQKGDIAEGYSVSREKKESFPLTVTSAQKNPTAFYLCASSISETGKETQYFGPGTRLLVL.

V is TRBV6-4 and J is TRBJ2-2, with 8 bases matching TRBD2. Germline V gene data show CDR1 as MRHNA and CDR2 as SNTAGT. V was pared by 2 bases and J by 2 bases, with 1 base of the junction left unmatched. The CDR3 sequence is 15 residues long. CDR3 residues: CASSDSGGNTGELFF. For the CDR3, the DNA is TGTGCCAGCAGTGACAGCGGGGGCAACACCGGGGAGCTGTTTTTT.

The chain has TRBV2 and TRBJ2-2, with TRBD1 matching 7 bases. CDR3 size: 14 residues. Losses at the gene ends were 8 bases for V and 2 bases for J; bases not matched to a gene: 5. Germline V gene lookup returns CDR1 SNHLY and CDR2 FYNNEI. The CDR3 sequence is CASARDRNTGELFF. The CDR3 DNA follows: TGTGCCAGCGCCCGGGACAGAAACACCGGGGAGCTGTTTTTT.

The chain combines TRBV7-3 with TRBJ2-1; 8 nucleotides match TRBD2. This CDR3 spans 15 amino acids. The germline gives CDR1 SGHTA, CDR2 FQGTGA. V lost 2 bases, J lost 2 bases, and 2 bases stayed unmatched. This chain's CDR3 is CASSLRLATYNEQFF. The CDR3 DNA is TGTGCCAGCAGCTTACGACTAGCGACCTACAATGAGCAGTTCTTC.

This chain joins TRBV30 and TRBJ2-7, with a tentative D call TRBD1 (6 bases). V lost 2 bases, J lost 2 bases, and 10 bases lay in between. The CDR3 loop spans 13 amino acids. The V gene's germline CDR1 is GTSNPN and CDR2 SVGIG (reference sequence). The CDR3: CAWSYGQTYEQYF. The DNA of the CDR3 is TGTGCCTGGAGTTACGGACAGACCTACGAGCAGTACTTC.

The chain joins TRBV21-1 to TRBJ2-3; TRBD1 reflects the table's D call only, with no check against the DNA. TRBV21-1 is deemed a pseudogene. The CDR3 runs to 14 residues. The CDR3 protein is CASRTTGRTDTQYF. CDR3 DNA sequence: TGTGCCAGCAGGACGACAGGACGCACAGATACGCAGTATTTT.

The chain uses TRBV12-5 and TRBJ2-5; 8 bases fit TRBD1. J was trimmed by 3 bases and V by 1 base; bases with no gene match: 4. This CDR3 comprises 15 residues. Germline V gene sequence: CDR1 LGHNT, CDR2 FRNRAP. CDR3 bases: TGTGCTAGTGGTTTGGGGACAGGGCTCGAAGAGACCCAGTACTTC. It codes for CASGLGTGLEETQYF.

The chain uses TRBV19 and TRBJ1-5; 7 nucleotides line up with TRBD1. Germline CDR1 reads LNHDA; CDR2 reads SQIVND (reference sequence). This CDR3 spans 15 amino acids. The V segment lost 7 bases and the J segment 10 bases; nucleotides outside the gene matches: 16. The CDR3 reads CASTQTGTAYEPQHF. The CDR3 DNA follows: TGTGCCAGTACTCAGACAGGGACCGCCTATGAACCCCAGCATTTT.

The V call is TRBV18, the J call TRBJ1-1, with TRBD1 matching over 7 bases. Germline V gene sequence: CDR1 KGHSH, CDR2 LQKENI. With V trimmed by 3 bases and J by 7 bases, 2 bases remained unmatched. The CDR3 length is 12 residues. The CDR3 region is CASSPGQVEAFF. The CDR3 DNA follows: TGTGCCAGCTCACCTGGACAGGTTGAAGCTTTCTTT.

The chain recombines TRBV2 with TRBJ1-1, with TRBD1 matching 7 bases. V was clipped by 3 bases and J by 6 bases; unmatched bases: 10. The CDR3 spans 15 residues. Germline V gene lookup returns CDR1 SNHLY and CDR2 FYNNEI. The CDR3 reads CASSDGGQRRAEAFF. The CDR3 DNA is TGTGCCAGCAGTGACGGGGGACAGAGGAGGGCTGAAGCTTTCTTT.

The chain carries TRBV18 and TRBJ2-1, with 8 bases fitting TRBD1. The CDR3 sequence is 15 residues long. V was clipped by 2 bases and J by 5 bases; unmatched bases: 5. The V gene's germline CDR1 is KGHSH and CDR2 LQKENI. CDR3 residues: CASSPRTGIDNEQFF. The CDR3, as DNA: TGTGCCAGCTCACCAAGGACAGGGATTGACAATGAGCAGTTCTTC. Full variable domain (remainder filled in from reference TRBV18 and TRBJ2-1): NAGVMQNPRHLVRRRGQEARLRCSPMKGHSHVYWYRQLPEEGLKFMVYLQKENIIDESGMPKERFSAEFPKEGPSILRIQQVVRGDSAAYFCASSPRTGIDNEQFFGPGTRLTVL.

This chain uses TRBV28 with TRBJ1-6; 7 positions match TRBD1. This CDR3 has 14 amino acids. Germline CDR1 is MDHEN and CDR2 is SYDVKM. The V segment lost 5 bases and the J segment 6 bases; nucleotides outside the gene matches: 4. The CDR3 loop is CASSPHRGNSPLHF. In nucleotides, the CDR3 is TGTGCCAGCAGTCCCCACAGGGGTAATTCACCCCTCCACTTT. The whole variable domain, remainder taken from reference TRBV28 and TRBJ1-6, is DVKVTQSSRYLVKRTGEKVFLECVQDMDHENMFWYRQDPGLGLRLIYFSYDVKMKEKGDIPEGYSVSREKKERFSLILESASTNQTSMYLCASSPHRGNSPLHFGNGTRLTVT.

V and J are TRBV7-8 and TRBJ2-2, with 11 bases aligning to TRBD2. CDR3 size: 19 residues. Germline loops: CDR1 SGHVS, CDR2 FQNEAQ. Trimming cost V 5 bases and J 6 bases; bases outside gene matches: 17. CDR3 loop: CASSLEYLAGGRGAGELFF. The CDR3, as DNA: TGTGCCAGCAGCCTGGAATATCTAGCGGGGGGAAGGGGCGCCGGGGAGCTGTTTTTT.

The chain has TRBV5-1 and TRBJ1-1; TRBD1 is a possible D gene (5 bases). CDR3 length equals 14 residues. Deletions cut 5 bases from V and 5 bases from J, with 16 bases between. Germline loops: CDR1 SGHRS, CDR2 YFSETQ. CDR3 region: CASSSDEKGTEAFF. The CDR3 DNA sequence: TGCGCCAGCAGTTCAGACGAAAAGGGGACTGAAGCTTTCTTT.

The chain recombines TRBV27 with TRBJ2-7; 9 nucleotides agree with TRBD1. Trimming at V came to 3 bases and at J to 5 bases, leaving 8 bases not matched to a gene. CDR3 length: 15 residues. The germline V gene encodes CDR1 MNHEY and CDR2 SMNVEV (reference sequence). CDR3 residues: CASSLPGQGIHEQYF. The CDR3 DNA sequence: TGTGCCAGCAGTTTGCCGGGACAGGGTATCCACGAGCAGTACTTC.

The V call is TRBV12-3 or TRBV12-4, the J call TRBJ2-2; D remains unclear. Trimming removed 6 bases at V and 2 bases at J, with 7 bases between. The length of the CDR3 is 13 residues. CDR3: CASSPLNTGELFF. CDR3 DNA sequence: TGTGCCAGCAGCCCCCTCAACACCGGGGAGCTGTTTTTT.